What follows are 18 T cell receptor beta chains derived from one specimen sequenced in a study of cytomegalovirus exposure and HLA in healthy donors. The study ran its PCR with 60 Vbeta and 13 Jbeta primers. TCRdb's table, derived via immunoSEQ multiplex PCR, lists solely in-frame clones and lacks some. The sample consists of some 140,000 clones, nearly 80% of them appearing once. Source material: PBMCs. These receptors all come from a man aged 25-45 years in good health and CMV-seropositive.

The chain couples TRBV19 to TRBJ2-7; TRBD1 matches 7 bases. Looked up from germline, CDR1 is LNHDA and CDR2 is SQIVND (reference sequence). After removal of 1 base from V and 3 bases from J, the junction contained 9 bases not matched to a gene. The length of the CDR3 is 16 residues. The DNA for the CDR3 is TGTGCCAGTAGTATAGGAGGGGGCGATAGTTTCTACGAGCAGTACTTC. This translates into CASSIGGGDSFYEQYF.

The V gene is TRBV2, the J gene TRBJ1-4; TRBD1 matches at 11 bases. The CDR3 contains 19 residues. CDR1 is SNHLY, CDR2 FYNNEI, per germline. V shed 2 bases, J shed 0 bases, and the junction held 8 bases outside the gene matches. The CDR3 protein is CASSEFIWGQGATNEKLFF. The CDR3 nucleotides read TGTGCCAGCAGTGAATTTATTTGGGGACAGGGGGCAACTAATGAAAAACTGTTTTTT.

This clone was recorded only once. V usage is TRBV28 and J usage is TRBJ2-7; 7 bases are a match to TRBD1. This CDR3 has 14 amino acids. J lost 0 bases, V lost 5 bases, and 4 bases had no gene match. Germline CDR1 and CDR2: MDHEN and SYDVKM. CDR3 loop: CASSQDRDSYEQYF. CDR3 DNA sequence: TGTGCCAGCAGTCAAGACAGGGACTCCTACGAGCAGTACTTC.

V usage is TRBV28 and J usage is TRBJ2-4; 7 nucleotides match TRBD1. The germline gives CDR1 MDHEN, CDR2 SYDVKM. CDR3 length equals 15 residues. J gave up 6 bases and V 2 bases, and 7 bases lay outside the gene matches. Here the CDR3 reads CASSLTRTGLNIQYF. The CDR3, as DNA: TGTGCCAGCAGTTTAACCAGGACAGGCCTAAACATTCAGTACTTC.

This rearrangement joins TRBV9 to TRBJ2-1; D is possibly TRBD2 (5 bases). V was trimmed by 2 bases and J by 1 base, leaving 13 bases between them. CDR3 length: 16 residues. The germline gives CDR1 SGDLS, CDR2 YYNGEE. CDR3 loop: CASSVSLSGSYNEQFF. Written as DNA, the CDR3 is TGTGCCAGCAGCGTGAGTCTGTCGGGGTCCTACAATGAGCAGTTCTTC.

The CDR3 coding sequence is TGTGCCAGTAGTATCCCGACAGGGGTAGATCAGCCCCAGCATTTT. This codes for CASSIPTGVDQPQHF. V and J are TRBV19 and TRBJ1-5; 8 bases agree with TRBD1. CDR1 and CDR2 from the germline V gene are LNHDA and SQIVND (reference sequence). The V and J ends lost 3 bases and 5 bases, in that order; junction bases with no gene match: 6. The CDR3 is 15 residues long.

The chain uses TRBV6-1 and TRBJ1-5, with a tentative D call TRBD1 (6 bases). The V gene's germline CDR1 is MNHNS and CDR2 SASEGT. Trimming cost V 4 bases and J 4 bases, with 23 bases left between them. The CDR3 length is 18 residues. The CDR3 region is CASSVSTGAITRNQPQHF. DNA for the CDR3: TGTGCCAGCAGTGTATCGACAGGAGCAATAACGAGGAATCAGCCCCAGCATTTT.

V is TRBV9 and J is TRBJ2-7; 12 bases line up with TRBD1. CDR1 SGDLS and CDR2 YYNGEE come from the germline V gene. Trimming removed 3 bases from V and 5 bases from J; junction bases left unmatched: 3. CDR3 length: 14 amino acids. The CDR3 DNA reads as TGTGCCAGCAGCGAGGGGACAGGGGGCCACGAGCAGTACTTC. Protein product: CASSEGTGGHEQYF.

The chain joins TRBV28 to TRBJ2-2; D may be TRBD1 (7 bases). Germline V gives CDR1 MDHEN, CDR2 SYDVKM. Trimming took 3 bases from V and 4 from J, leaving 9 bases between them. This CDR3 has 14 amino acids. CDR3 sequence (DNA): TGTGCCAGCAGTTTTCAGGGGGGCACCGGGGAGCTGTTTTTT. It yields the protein CASSFQGGTGELFF. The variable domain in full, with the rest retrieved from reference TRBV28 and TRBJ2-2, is DVKVTQSSRYLVKRTGEKVFLECVQDMDHENMFWYRQDPGLGLRLIYFSYDVKMKEKGDIPEGYSVSREKKERFSLILESASTNQTSMYLCASSFQGGTGELFFGEGSRLTVL.

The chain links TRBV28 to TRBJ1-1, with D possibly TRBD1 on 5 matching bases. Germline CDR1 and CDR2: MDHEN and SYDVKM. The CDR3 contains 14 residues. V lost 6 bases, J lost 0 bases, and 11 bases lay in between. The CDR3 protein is CASSGGTMNTEAFF. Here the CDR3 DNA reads TGTGCCAGCAGCGGGGGGACTATGAACACTGAAGCTTTCTTT. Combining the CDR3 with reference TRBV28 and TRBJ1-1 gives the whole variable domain DVKVTQSSRYLVKRTGEKVFLECVQDMDHENMFWYRQDPGLGLRLIYFSYDVKMKEKGDIPEGYSVSREKKERFSLILESASTNQTSMYLCASSGGTMNTEAFFGQGTRLTVV.

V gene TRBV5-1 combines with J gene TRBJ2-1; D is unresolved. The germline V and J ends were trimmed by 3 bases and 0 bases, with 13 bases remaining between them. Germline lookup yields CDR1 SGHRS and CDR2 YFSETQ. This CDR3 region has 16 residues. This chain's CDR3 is CASSWRGTPSYNEQFF. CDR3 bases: TGCGCCAGCAGCTGGCGAGGTACCCCCTCCTACAATGAGCAGTTCTTC.

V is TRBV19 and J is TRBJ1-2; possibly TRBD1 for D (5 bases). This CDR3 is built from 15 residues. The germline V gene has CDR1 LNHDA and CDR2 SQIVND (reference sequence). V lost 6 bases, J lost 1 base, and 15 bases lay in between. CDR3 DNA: TGTGCCAGTAGCCGCGGGACTTACTTTAACTATGGCTACACCTTC. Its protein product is CASSRGTYFNYGYTF.

The CDR3 reads CASSPRMEANYGYTF. The CDR3 region has the DNA TGTGCCAGCAGCCCCCGTATGGAGGCGAACTATGGCTACACCTTC. This chain connects TRBV7-9 to TRBJ1-2; D remains ambiguous. The CDR3 totals 15 residues. Germline assignment: CDR1 SEHNR and CDR2 FQNEAQ (reference sequence). V lost 5 bases and J lost 2, with 15 bases in between.

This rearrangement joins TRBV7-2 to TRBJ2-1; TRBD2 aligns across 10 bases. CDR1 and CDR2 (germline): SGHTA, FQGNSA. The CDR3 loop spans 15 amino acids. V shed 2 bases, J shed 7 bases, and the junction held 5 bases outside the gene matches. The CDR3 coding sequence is TGTGCCAGCAGCTTATCTAGCGGGAGTTTTAATGAGCAGTTCTTC. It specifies CASSLSSGSFNEQFF.

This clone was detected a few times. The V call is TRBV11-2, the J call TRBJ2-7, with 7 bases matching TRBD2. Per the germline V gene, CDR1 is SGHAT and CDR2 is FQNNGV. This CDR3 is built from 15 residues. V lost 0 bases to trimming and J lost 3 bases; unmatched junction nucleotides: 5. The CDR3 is CASSLEWGGNYEQYF. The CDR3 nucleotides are TGTGCCAGCAGCTTAGAGTGGGGGGGGAACTACGAGCAGTACTTC.

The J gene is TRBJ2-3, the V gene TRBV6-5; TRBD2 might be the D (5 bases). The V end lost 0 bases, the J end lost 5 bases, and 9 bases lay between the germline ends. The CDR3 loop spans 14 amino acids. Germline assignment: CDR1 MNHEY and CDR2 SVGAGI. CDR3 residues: CASSYSSAVDTQYF. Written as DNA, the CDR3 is TGTGCCAGCAGTTACTCTAGCGCGGTAGATACGCAGTATTTT.

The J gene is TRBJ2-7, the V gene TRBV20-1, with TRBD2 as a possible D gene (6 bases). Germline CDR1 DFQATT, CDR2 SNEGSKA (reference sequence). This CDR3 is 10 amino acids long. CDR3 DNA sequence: TGCAGCGCGGTACGGGGGGAGCAGTACTTC. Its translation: CSAVRGEQYF.

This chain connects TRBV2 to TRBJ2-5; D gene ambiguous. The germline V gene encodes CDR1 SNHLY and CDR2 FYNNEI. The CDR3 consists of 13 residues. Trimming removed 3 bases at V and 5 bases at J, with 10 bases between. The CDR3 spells CASSDLVVETQYF. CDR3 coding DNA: TGTGCCAGCAGTGATTTAGTGGTGGAGACCCAGTACTTC.